Listed here is a single TCR beta chain. With 6 bases removed from V and 7 bases from J, the gap between germline ends came to 10 bases. The CDR3 length is 12 residues. The sample is drawn from a study of blood T cell repertoires in COVID-19. Study-wide background: Researchers got acute and convalescent COVID-19 samples from the United States, Italy and Spain. PBMCs, B-cell-depleted T cells, or T cells were the source of the cDNA or gDNA that made up the material.

Original methodology: Reference gene primers were amplified, and this amplification served to estimate nucleated cell counts. TCRdb's table, derived via immunoSEQ multiplex PCR, lists solely in-frame clones and lacks some. V and J calls and clone size are copied from that table; D and trimming were computed from the DNA. The data contain some 20,000 clones, around 86% of them singletons. The sample taken for sequencing was peripheral blood. The chain couples TRBV12-3 or TRBV12-4 to TRBJ2-1, with D hard to call. The TCR comes from a human donor in a cohort sampled during active COVID-19. The CDR3 DNA is TGTGCCAGCAGGACAATTGATAATGAGCAGTTCTTC. Translation: CASRTIDNEQFF.